This T cell receptor beta chain originates from a study of blood T cell repertoires in COVID-19. The length of the CDR3 is 13 residues. The V gene's germline CDR1 is MNHNS and CDR2 SASEGT. Trimming pared 3 bases from V and 7 bases from J, leaving 10 bases between. In Seattle, patients joined the study during active infection and were tracked longitudinally. TCRdb's table, derived via immunoSEQ multiplex PCR, lists solely in-frame clones and lacks some. The sample has 200,000 to 300,000 clones; about four fifths are singletons. The sequenced sample consisted of peripheral blood. The TCR originated in an elderly woman with COVID-19, enrolled during active disease. This chain uses TRBV6-1 with TRBJ2-1; D perhaps matches TRBD1 (5 bases). The CDR3 DNA follows: TGTGCCAGCAGTGAGACCAGGGTAAATGAGCAGTTCTTC. This codes for CASSETRVNEQFF.